This T cell receptor (beta chain) came from a study of cytomegalovirus exposure and HLA in healthy donors. On the study more broadly: Researchers previously reported finding fewer than 140 million unique TCR beta sequences from about 200 million T cells.

This clone was seen ten or more times. Its antigen remains unknown. Study-level points and caveats: The analysis excluded some indistinguishable V segments, including TRBV6-2 and TRBV6-3.

The germline V gene encodes CDR1 MRHNA and CDR2 SNTAGT. V was pared by 0 bases and J by 1 base, with 6 bases between. The CDR3 is made up of 15 amino acids. With 60 Vbeta and 13 Jbeta primers, the PCR was carried out. Measured with immunoSEQ multiplex PCR; TCRdb has only the in-frame clones, and not every one. The sample lists about 150,000 clones, less than 10% occurring once. Sample: PBMCs. The chain joins TRBV6-4 to TRBJ2-2; weak D call: TRBD1 (6 bases). The receptor's source is a man between 45 and 60 years old in good health and CMV-seronegative. CDR3 DNA sequence: TGTGCCAGCAGTGACTCAGGGGGGAACACCGGGGAGCTGTTTTTT. Its translation: CASSDSGGNTGELFF.